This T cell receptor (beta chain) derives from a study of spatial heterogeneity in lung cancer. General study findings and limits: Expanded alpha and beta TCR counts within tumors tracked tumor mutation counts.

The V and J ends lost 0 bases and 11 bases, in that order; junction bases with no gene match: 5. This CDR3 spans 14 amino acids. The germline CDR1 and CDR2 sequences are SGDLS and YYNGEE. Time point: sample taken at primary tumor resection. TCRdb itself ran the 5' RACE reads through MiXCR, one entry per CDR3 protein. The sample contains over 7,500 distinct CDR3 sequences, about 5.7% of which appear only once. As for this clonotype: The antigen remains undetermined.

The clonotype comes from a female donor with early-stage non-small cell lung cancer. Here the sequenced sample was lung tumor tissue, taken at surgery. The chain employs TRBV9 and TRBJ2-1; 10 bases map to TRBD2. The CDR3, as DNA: TGTGCCAGCAGCGTAGAGGCTAGCGGGGGCCAGCAGTTCTTC. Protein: CASSVEASGGQQFF.